This T cell receptor beta chain was documented in a study of T cells in Graves' hyperthyroidism and ophthalmopathy. Study context: Blood was drawn when the patient was first diagnosed and still untreated. Regarding the study as a whole: In blood, most of the thyroid clonotypes expanded above 0.001 were also present.

This clonotype was seen ten or more times. What it binds is not known. Amplified TCR beta CDR3 regions came from RNA transcripts. The study used the HTBI primer set for a first-round RT-PCR of the TCR CDR3. TCRdb called the multiplex PCR reads again in MiXCR, with one record for every CDR3 protein. The sample records a few hundred thousand distinct CDR3 sequences, 14% being singletons. Isolation of PBMCs was performed on roughly 9 ml fresh peripheral blood. This CDR3 spans 15 amino acids. V was cut by 6 bases and J by 2 bases, with 17 bases left in between. Germline lookup yields CDR1 MDHEN and CDR2 SYDVKM.

The clonotype was recovered from a woman aged 35 to 49 with Graves' hyperthyroidism. The specimen was blood. V and J are TRBV28 and TRBJ2-7; D possibly corresponds to TRBD2 (5 bases). The DNA of the CDR3 is TGTGCCAGCAGGTATTCAATAGGGAGTCCCTACGAGCAGTACTTC. This translates into CASRYSIGSPYEQYF.